This entry is about one T cell receptor (beta chain). As processed by the authors: Estimation of nucleated cell counts relied on the amplification of reference gene primers. TCRdb's copy holds only in-frame clones and misses some; the assay was immunoSEQ multiplex PCR. V, J and clone size are taken as reported in that table, and D and trimming were inferred from the DNA itself. The sample includes 200,000 to 250,000 clones, about 88% of them seen just once. The data derive from a study of blood T cell repertoires in COVID-19. The overall study: Italy, Spain and the United States were the sources of the convalescent and acute COVID-19 samples. The analysed material was cDNA or gDNA that came from T cells, B-cell-depleted T cells, or PBMCs.

After removal of 8 bases from V and 4 bases from J, the junction contained 8 bases not matched to a gene. Germline assignment: CDR1 SSHAT and CDR2 FNYEAQ (reference sequence). The CDR3 is 14 residues long. The source of this sequence is a man aged 60 to 69 with acute or convalescent COVID-19. The chain couples TRBV7-7 to TRBJ2-1, with 7 bases identical to TRBD2. Sequences were obtained from peripheral blood. The CDR3 here is CASAQAGPYNEQFF. The DNA of the CDR3 is TGTGCCAGCGCACAAGCGGGGCCATACAATGAGCAGTTCTTC.